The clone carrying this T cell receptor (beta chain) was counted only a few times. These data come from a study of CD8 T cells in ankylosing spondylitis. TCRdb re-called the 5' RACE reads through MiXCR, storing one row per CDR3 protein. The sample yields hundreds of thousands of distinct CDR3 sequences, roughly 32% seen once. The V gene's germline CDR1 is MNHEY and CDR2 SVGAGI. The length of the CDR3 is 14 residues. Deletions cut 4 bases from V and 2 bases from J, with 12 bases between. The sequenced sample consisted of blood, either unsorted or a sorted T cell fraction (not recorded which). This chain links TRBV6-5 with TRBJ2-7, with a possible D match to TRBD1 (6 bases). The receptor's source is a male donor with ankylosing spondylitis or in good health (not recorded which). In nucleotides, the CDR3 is TGTGCCAGCAGTTTCTCAACAGGGACCTACGAGCAGTACTTC. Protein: CASSFSTGTYEQYF.